Below, 14 T cell receptor beta chains from the same sample are listed, as sequenced in a study of T cells after posttransplantation cyclophosphamide. Sampled 1 year posttransplant, controls received myeloablative marrow transplants, methotrexate and a calcineurin inhibitor. Measured with immunoSEQ multiplex PCR; TCRdb has only the in-frame clones, and not every one. The sample gives about 18,000 clones, less than 85% of which show up once; around 28% is in the top ten. The specimen was PBMCs, collected after allogeneic stem cell transplant with calcineurin inhibitor and methotrexate. These receptor sequences come from a female patient between 18 and 35 years old who received an allogeneic stem cell transplant from an unrelated donor, was CMV-positive, and had acute and chronic GVHD. The graft donor may account for some of the T cells.

The chain links TRBV7-9 to TRBJ2-3; 9 bases fit TRBD1. Unmatched junction bases numbered 7, after V lost 1 base and J lost 2 bases. Germline V gene lookup returns CDR1 SEHNR and CDR2 FQNEAQ (reference sequence). This CDR3 is 17 amino acids long. CDR3 sequence (DNA): TGTGCCAGCAGCTTAGAGGTCACAGGGGGCCCCACAGATACGCAGTATTTT. Its translation is CASSLEVTGGPTDTQYF.

CDR3 nucleotide sequence: TGTGCCAGCGGTGGGAGAGGAGACACCGGCCCGGGGGCCAAAAACATTCAGTACTTC. This translates into CASGGRGDTGPGAKNIQYF. The chain couples TRBV2 to TRBJ2-4; tentative D call: TRBD2 (5 bases). The V end was cut by 8 bases, the J end by 1 base, with 27 bases between. This CDR3 is 19 amino acids long. The germline gives CDR1 SNHLY, CDR2 FYNNEI. Complete variable domain (other parts from reference TRBV2 and TRBJ2-4): EPEVTQTPSHQVTQMGQEVILRCVPISNHLYFYWYRQILGQKVEFLVSFYNNEISEKSEIFDDQFSVERPDGSNFTLKIRSTKLEDSAMYFCASGGRGDTGPGAKNIQYFGAGTRLSVL.

The chain couples TRBV28 to TRBJ2-7; D is ambiguous. Germline V gene lookup returns CDR1 MDHEN and CDR2 SYDVKM. The CDR3 is 12 residues long. Trimming took off 7 bases at V and 5 bases at J, with 12 bases between the two ends. CDR3 in DNA: TGTGCCAGCACTACGGAGAGAGACGAGCAGTACTTC. Protein sequence: CASTTERDEQYF.

The V gene is TRBV2, the J gene TRBJ2-5, with D possibly TRBD1 on 6 matching bases. V was pared by 8 bases and J by 5 bases, with 21 bases between. The CDR3 loop spans 15 amino acids. CDR1 is SNHLY, CDR2 FYNNEI, per germline. The CDR3 DNA is TGTGCCAGCGCACTAGTTCAGGGGATGGGGGAGACCCAGTACTTC. Its protein product is CASALVQGMGETQYF.

The rearrangement links TRBV7-6 to TRBJ1-4; possibly TRBD1 for D (5 bases). The CDR3 spans 16 residues. The germline gives CDR1 SGHVS, CDR2 FNYEAQ. V was cut by 5 bases and J by 3 bases, with 16 bases left in between. The CDR3 DNA follows: TGTGCCAGCAGCGACACTCCGGGACTGGCTAATGAAAAACTGTTTTTT. Its translation is CASSDTPGLANEKLFF.

The chain couples TRBV7-2 to TRBJ2-7, with 7 bases matching TRBD2. Per the germline V gene, CDR1 is SGHTA and CDR2 is FQGNSA. The CDR3 loop spans 15 amino acids. The V gene end was trimmed by 2 bases and the J gene end by 4 bases; junction bases not matched to a gene: 8. The CDR3 is CASSLTAGEGYEQYF. The DNA for the CDR3 is TGTGCCAGCAGCTTAACGGCGGGAGAGGGGTACGAGCAGTACTTC.

J is TRBJ1-1 and V is TRBV19, with 7 bases that match TRBD1. CDR1 is LNHDA and CDR2 is SQIVND in the germline V gene (reference sequence). The CDR3 is 14 amino acids. V shed 3 bases and J 1 base; nucleotides not matched to a gene: 2. CDR3 sequence reads: CASSMAGGNTEAFF. In DNA, the CDR3 is TGTGCCAGTAGTATGGCAGGGGGGAACACTGAAGCTTTCTTT.

The chain uses TRBV10-3 and TRBJ1-2; 10 positions match TRBD1. The germline gives CDR1 ENHRY, CDR2 SYGVKD. V dropped 2 bases and J dropped 1; count of bases not matched to a gene: 1. The CDR3 contains 15 residues. CDR3 nucleotides: TGTGCCATCAGTGAGGGGACAGGGGATAACTATGGCTACACCTTC. Protein: CAISEGTGDNYGYTF.

The chain employs TRBV7-2 and TRBJ2-4; possibly TRBD2 for D (6 bases). Germline assignment: CDR1 SGHTA and CDR2 FQGNSA. V was cut by 0 bases and J by 6 bases, with 9 bases left in between. The CDR3 is made up of 14 amino acids. In nucleotides, the CDR3 is TGTGCCAGCAGCTTAGCCCGGGAGCCAAACATTCAGTACTTC. Its protein product is CASSLAREPNIQYF. Complete variable domain (other parts from reference TRBV7-2 and TRBJ2-4): GAGVSQSPSNKVTEKGKDVELRCDPISGHTALYWYRQSLGQGLEFLIYFQGNSAPDKSGLPSDRFSAERTGGSVSTLTIQRTQQEDSAVYLCASSLAREPNIQYFGAGTRLSVL.

V and J are TRBV9 and TRBJ1-1; D is possibly TRBD1 (6 bases). With 4 bases removed from V and 8 bases from J, the gap between germline ends came to 15 bases. The CDR3 consists of 13 residues. From germline, CDR1 is SGDLS and CDR2 YYNGEE. DNA for the CDR3: TGTGCCAGCAGCCCCTACCAGACAGGAGAAGCTTTCTTT. Protein product: CASSPYQTGEAFF. Combining the CDR3 with reference TRBV9 and TRBJ1-1 gives the whole variable domain DSGVTQTPKHLITATGQRVTLRCSPRSGDLSVYWYQQSLDQGLQFLIQYYNGEERAKGNILERFSAQQFPDLHSELNLSSLELGDSALYFCASSPYQTGEAFFGQGTRLTVV.

The chain links TRBV7-9 to TRBJ1-4; no reliable D call. V lost 3 bases to trimming and J lost 8 bases, with 10 bases between them. Germline loops: CDR1 SEHNR, CDR2 FQNEAQ (reference sequence). CDR3 size: 13 residues. CDR3 sequence: CASSFAGREKLFF. Written as DNA, the CDR3 is TGTGCCAGCAGCTTTGCTGGTCGGGAAAAACTGTTTTTT.

The chain is built from TRBV5-4 and TRBJ2-7, with 9 bases lining up with TRBD1. This CDR3 comprises 14 residues. Germline CDR1 reads SGHNT; CDR2 reads YYREEE (reference sequence). With 4 bases clipped from V and 6 bases from J, the junction kept 8 bases outside the gene matches. The CDR3 DNA is TGTGCCAGCAGCCAGAGGGACAGGGCCCGCGAGCAGTACTTC. It specifies CASSQRDRAREQYF. The variable domain in full, with the rest retrieved from reference TRBV5-4 and TRBJ2-7, is ETGVTQSPTHLIKTRGQQVTLRCSSQSGHNTVSWYQQALGQGPQFIFQYYREEENGRGNFPPRFSGLQFPNYSSELNVNALELDDSALYLCASSQRDRAREQYFGPGTRLTVT.

This clone was recorded once. V gene TRBV30 combines with J gene TRBJ1-4; D gene unclear. Germline CDR1 reads GTSNPN; CDR2 reads SVGIG (reference sequence). The CDR3 is 13 residues long. V lost 0 bases and J 5 bases, leaving 7 bases between the germline ends. Here the CDR3 DNA reads TGTGCCTGGAGTGTCGGGGTAAATGAAAAACTGTTTTTT. The encoded protein is CAWSVGVNEKLFF.

The chain carries TRBV11-2 and TRBJ2-7; 7 bases match TRBD1. Looked up from germline, CDR1 is SGHAT and CDR2 is FQNNGV. This CDR3 comprises 15 residues. The J segment lost 3 bases and the V segment lost 1 base, leaving 6 bases of the junction unmatched. CDR3 amino acids: CASSLGVGGLYEQYF. CDR3 coding DNA: TGTGCCAGCAGCTTAGGAGTAGGGGGCCTCTACGAGCAGTACTTC.